This T cell receptor beta chain was profiled in a study of T-cell reconstitution after alpha-beta-depleted transplantation in children. Trimming removed 0 bases at V and 0 bases at J, with 11 bases between. The length of the CDR3 is 17 residues. Germline-derived CDR1 and CDR2 are LGHNA and YSLEER. As concerns this clonotype: The target antigen is unknown.

Study-wide findings and caveats: Newly produced T cells mostly accounted for T-cell counts and diversity one year post-transplant.

A library of TCRbeta sequences, prepared with unique molecular identifiers, was generated. TCRdb analysed the PCR reads with MiXCR anew, one entry per CDR3 protein. Altogether about 500,000 distinct CDR3 sequences are present, about 10% being singletons, with the ten largest covering around 13%. This sample comprised PBMCs, mostly from graft donor cells, obtained 180 days after TCRalphabeta/CD19-depleted stem cell transplant. The chain uses TRBV4-3 and TRBJ2-2; D remains unclear. The receptor was isolated from a female patient aged 2-15 years who had a stem cell transplant for aplastic anemia, so the T cells may come from the graft donor. The CDR3 loop reads CASSQDRLTANTGELFF. The CDR3 DNA follows: TGCGCCAGCAGCCAAGATCGTCTAACTGCGAACACCGGGGAGCTGTTTTTT.